This entry features one TCR beta chain sequence. These data come from a study of blood T cell repertoires in COVID-19. Study summary: COVID-19 samples from acute and convalescent phases originated in the United States, Italy and Spain.

Assay: immunoSEQ multiplex PCR; the TCRdb copy retains only in-frame clones and omits some. This table holds 250,000 or so clones, 70% to 90% found once. Per the germline V gene, CDR1 is MGHRA and CDR2 is YSYEKL. The CDR3 runs 19 residues. V gave up 0 bases and J gave up 0 bases, with 18 bases separating them. The rearrangement links TRBV4-1 to TRBJ2-1; a weak D match, TRBD1 (7 bases). The specimen sequenced was PBMCs or T cells enriched from blood (not recorded which). The TCR sequence derives from a woman between 45 and 65 years old who had recovered from COVID-19. CDR3 residues: CASSQDQRAGQSSYNEQFF. DNA for the CDR3: TGCGCCAGCAGCCAAGACCAAAGGGCGGGACAGTCCTCCTACAATGAGCAGTTCTTC.